Below are 4 T cell receptor beta chains sequenced from a single sample in a study of T cells in Graves' hyperthyroidism and ophthalmopathy. TCR beta CDR3 regions were amplified from RNA transcripts. During a first-round RT-PCR of the TCR CDR3, the HTBI primer set was used. One entry per CDR3 protein results from TCRdb running MiXCR on the multiplex PCR reads. The table includes about 700,000 distinct CDR3 sequences, around 13% detected once. Sequencing was carried out using blood. These receptors were obtained from a woman younger than 35 with Graves' hyperthyroidism.

This clonotype was counted many times. This chain links TRBV20-1 with TRBJ2-1; 7 nucleotides line up with TRBD2. Germline CDR1 reads DFQATT; CDR2 reads SNEGSKA (reference sequence). This CDR3 is built from 14 residues. The V gene end was trimmed by 4 bases and the J gene end by 6 bases; junction bases not matched to a gene: 9. CDR3 DNA: TGCAGTGCTAACCGGGGGGTGTGGGGCAATGAGCAGTTCTTC. Amino acid sequence: CSANRGVWGNEQFF.

This clonotype was seen only once. The genes are TRBV20-1 and TRBJ2-3; D remains unclear. The germline V and J ends were trimmed by 5 bases and 1 base, with 16 bases remaining between them. CDR3 length equals 15 residues. CDR1 DFQATT and CDR2 SNEGSKA come from the germline V gene (reference sequence). Written as DNA, the CDR3 is TGCAGTGCTCACGACCAGAAGTTAGGCACAGATACGCAGTATTTT. Its protein product is CSAHDQKLGTDTQYF.

This chain uses TRBV19 with TRBJ1-1; 7 bases map to TRBD1. With V trimmed by 0 bases and J by 1 base, 11 bases remained unmatched. Germline V CDR1 and CDR2: LNHDA, SQIVND (reference sequence). The CDR3 length is 18 residues. The CDR3 DNA follows: TGTGCCAGTAGTATAGATCCGGGACAGCCAACAGGGAACACTGAAGCTTTCTTT. This gives the protein CASSIDPGQPTGNTEAFF.

This clonotype was picked up a small number of times. The chain joins TRBV4-3 to TRBJ1-3, with D tentatively TRBD1 (6 bases). Trimming removed 0 bases at V and 4 bases at J, with 13 bases between. Germline V gene lookup returns CDR1 LGHNA and CDR2 YSLEER. This CDR3 has 16 residues. The CDR3 sequence: CASSQDRGDIGNTIYF. Here the CDR3 DNA reads TGCGCCAGCAGCCAAGATCGAGGGGACATAGGAAACACCATATATTTT.